This T cell receptor beta chain was found in a study of blood T cell repertoires in COVID-19 (dated by TCRdb to about 2020). Describing the broader study: Collaborator samples came from the United States, Italy and Spain and covered acute and convalescent phases of COVID-19. The material from the prospective study consisted of cDNA or gDNA derived from T cells, B-cell-depleted T cells, or PBMCs. Subjects who had been exposed to COVID-19, were actively infected with it, or had recovered from it provided the deeply sampled blood TCRbeta repertoires that made up the dataset. The repertoires were released in a freely available public database intended as a resource for research on the immune response to SARS-CoV-2. The samples were drawn from the first 160 participants of the ongoing ImmuneRACE study and from 1,254 subjects provided by 6 global collaborators. A de-identified subject ID, COVID-19 status, age in years and sex were almost always included in the sample metadata. Where HLA class I and class II types were available, the types were taken from metadata supplied by the sample provider, not from assay-based typing.

The collaborating institutions used their own protocols to collect whole blood in K2EDTA tubes. Collaborator samples were shipped for TCRbeta analysis as frozen whole blood, isolated PBMCs, or DNA extracted from either sample type. TCRbeta CDR3 regions were amplified from genomic DNA using the immunoSEQ Assay, a bias-controlled multiplex PCR. The paper's data handling went like this. Within the assay, amplification of reference gene primers was used to estimate how many nucleated cells each sample contained. To quantify the absolute abundance of each unique TCRbeta CDR3 rearrangement, sequence reads were collapsed and filtered. For each sample, productive Simpson clonality was calculated by taking the square root of Simpson's diversity index across productive rearrangements. As stored in TCRdb, this immuneACCESS dataset retains in-frame rearrangements with V and J assigned. A fraction of the clones does not appear; measured against another copy, unresolved V genes explain less than half of the discrepancy, and the remainder lacks a known reason. V and J calls and clone size come straight from that table; D and trimming were deduced from the DNA. The sample has 100,000 to 150,000 clones on record, 80% to 90% of them singletons. The ten largest clones capture 0.88% of the sample.

This clone was recorded once. Its target antigen remains unknown. No base qualities exist here, and no much larger clone lies one base off it. What the study reported, not specific to this receptor: The amount of clinical and demographic metadata varied by source and participant and was provided uncurated.

The germline ends are 8 bases apart after V is trimmed by 4 bases and J by 0 bases. CDR1 LGHDT and CDR2 YNNKEL were looked up in the germline V gene (reference sequence). CDR3 length: 14 amino acids, cysteine to phenylalanine. The kept DNA is CDR3 alone, 42 bases in frame from the first base. The sample comprised peripheral blood. The TCR sequence derives from a woman aged 45-59 years with active or convalescent COVID-19. Rearrangement joined TRBV3-1 (or the pseudogene TRBV3-2) to TRBJ2-3; the D gene is perhaps TRBD2, from 6 matching bases. The DNA reads TGTGCCAGCAGCCTCGGGGGTAGCACAGATACGCAGTATTTT. This yields the protein CASSLGGSTDTQYF.